A selection of T cell receptor beta chains follows, all from one sample in a study of radiotherapy plus CTLA-4 blockade in lung cancer. Measured with immunoSEQ multiplex PCR; TCRdb has only the in-frame clones, and not every one. The sample holds about 28,000 clones, approximately 80% seen once. This sample comprised peripheral blood, obtained from a patient treated with radiotherapy plus ipilimumab. The receptors originated from a human donor with non-small cell lung cancer that progressed on radiotherapy plus ipilimumab. Both conserved end residues are part of each CDR3. Clone size is stated in some rows and not others, as once, few, many or a class when expanded.

CDR3 protein: CASSPVGGFDTGELFF
V gene: TRBV5-6
clone size: -
J gene: TRBJ2-2

CDR3 protein: CASSSSPGTGGTDTQYF
V gene: TRBV7-9
clone size: -
J gene: TRBJ2-3

CDR3 protein: CASSQDAQGIDQPQHF
V gene: TRBV4-3
clone size: -
J gene: TRBJ1-5

CDR3 protein: CASTVAEGNTIYF
V gene: TRBV6-1
clone size: few
J gene: TRBJ1-3

CDR3 protein: CASSVIQGNGYTF
V gene: TRBV10-2
clone size: -
J gene: TRBJ1-2

CDR3 protein: CASSFGQPSNYGYTF
V gene: TRBV5-4
clone size: -
J gene: TRBJ1-2

CDR3 protein: CASSHFGGWKETQYF
V gene: TRBV7-3
clone size: -
J gene: TRBJ2-5

CDR3 protein: CAISGQGYSNQPQHF
V gene: TRBV10-3
clone size: -
J gene: TRBJ1-5

CDR3 protein: CATSRWGVGVQFF
V gene: TRBV15
clone size: -
J gene: TRBJ2-1

CDR3 protein: CASSYSDLDEQYF
V gene: TRBV6-6
clone size: few
J gene: TRBJ2-7

CDR3 protein: CASSPDPSLQAFF
V gene: TRBV4-2
clone size: -
J gene: TRBJ1-1

CDR3 protein: CASSLVGQPDEKLFF
V gene: TRBV7-9
clone size: -
J gene: TRBJ1-4

CDR3 protein: CASIKWTGSTEAFF
V gene: TRBV19
clone size: -
J gene: TRBJ1-1

CDR3 protein: CASSQETGSLGFGYTF
V gene: TRBV4-1
clone size: -
J gene: TRBJ1-2

CDR3 protein: CASSFGTVNTEAFF
V gene: TRBV28
clone size: -
J gene: TRBJ1-1

CDR3 protein: CASSLELAGTTSYNEQFF
V gene: TRBV27
clone size: -
J gene: TRBJ2-1

CDR3 protein: CASSHPVVGTQGRTEAFF
V gene: TRBV4-2
clone size: few
J gene: TRBJ1-1

CDR3 protein: CASSSGGSQPQHF
V gene: TRBV2
clone size: -
J gene: TRBJ1-5

CDR3 protein: CASSGQLGTQYF
V gene: TRBV19
clone size: -
J gene: TRBJ2-5

CDR3 protein: CASSYGAGGPANEQYF
V gene: TRBV6-6
clone size: -
J gene: -

CDR3 protein: CSVVQADKNIQYF
V gene: TRBV29-1
clone size: -
J gene: TRBJ2-4

CDR3 protein: CAITRDRGTTEAFF
V gene: TRBV10-3
clone size: -
J gene: TRBJ1-1

CDR3 protein: CASSLKLTVSSTDTQYF
V gene: TRBV5-8
clone size: few
J gene: TRBJ2-3

CDR3 protein: CASSRWAYEQYF
V gene: TRBV5-6
clone size: few
J gene: TRBJ2-7

CDR3 protein: CASSFDAGRDGYTF
V gene: TRBV11-1
clone size: few
J gene: TRBJ1-2

CDR3 protein: CATSRDQTETNEKLFF
V gene: TRBV15
clone size: -
J gene: TRBJ1-4

CDR3 protein: CASSIGDREVGGYTF
V gene: TRBV19
clone size: few
J gene: TRBJ1-2

CDR3 protein: CASRLGASMNTEAFF
V gene: TRBV2
clone size: -
J gene: TRBJ1-1

CDR3 protein: CASSQGDPGQGNSPLHF
V gene: TRBV4-1
clone size: once
J gene: TRBJ1-6

CDR3 protein: CASTLFVDNGQPQHF
V gene: TRBV4-1
clone size: -
J gene: TRBJ1-5

CDR3 protein: CASSEGVGFAASSYEQYF
V gene: TRBV2
clone size: -
J gene: TRBJ2-7

CDR3 protein: CASSQDRGLGELFF
V gene: TRBV4-3
clone size: -
J gene: TRBJ2-2

CDR3 protein: CASSTSTSFQETQYF
V gene: TRBV5-4
clone size: -
J gene: TRBJ2-5

CDR3 protein: CASSDGTGEGYEQYF
V gene: TRBV2
clone size: few
J gene: TRBJ2-7

CDR3 protein: CASSIDRAMDQPQHF
V gene: TRBV19
clone size: -
J gene: TRBJ1-5

CDR3 protein: CASSIAGYNEQFF
V gene: TRBV9
clone size: -
J gene: TRBJ2-1

CDR3 protein: CASSLAGTVEGNEQFF
V gene: TRBV4-2
clone size: -
J gene: TRBJ2-1

CDR3 protein: CASSTGGTDTQYF
V gene: TRBV28
clone size: -
J gene: TRBJ2-3

CDR3 protein: CSARGQGNSGNTIYF
V gene: TRBV29-1
clone size: -
J gene: TRBJ1-3

CDR3 protein: CASSFATYHLRTNEKLFF
V gene: TRBV28
clone size: -
J gene: TRBJ1-4

CDR3 protein: CASSQDFVHEQYF
V gene: TRBV14
clone size: -
J gene: TRBJ2-7

CDR3 protein: CSVVGTVNTEAFF
V gene: TRBV29-1
clone size: few
J gene: TRBJ1-1

CDR3 protein: CASSEMRDGEQFF
V gene: TRBV6-1
clone size: -
J gene: TRBJ2-1

CDR3 protein: CSVGQGGLNQPQHF
V gene: TRBV29-1
clone size: -
J gene: TRBJ1-5

CDR3 protein: CASSPLRGFYGYTF
V gene: TRBV7-9
clone size: once
J gene: TRBJ1-2

CDR3 protein: CASSFDRAQEKLFF
V gene: TRBV6-5
clone size: -
J gene: TRBJ1-4

CDR3 protein: CASILGTSSYNEQFF
V gene: TRBV6-1
clone size: -
J gene: TRBJ2-1

CDR3 protein: CASIQGNQPQHF
V gene: TRBV9
clone size: -
J gene: TRBJ1-5

CDR3 protein: CSAQLAGANVLTF
V gene: TRBV29-1
clone size: -
J gene: TRBJ2-6

CDR3 protein: CASSQEENNQPQHF
V gene: TRBV4-1
clone size: -
J gene: TRBJ1-5

CDR3 protein: CASSSTTSGENIQYF
V gene: TRBV5-5
clone size: once
J gene: TRBJ2-4

CDR3 protein: CASSSSGVSTDTQYF
V gene: TRBV5-1
clone size: -
J gene: TRBJ2-3

CDR3 protein: CASTRGTEKLFF
V gene: TRBV6-6
clone size: few
J gene: TRBJ1-4

CDR3 protein: CASSLAGELFF
V gene: TRBV7-2
clone size: few
J gene: TRBJ2-2

CDR3 protein: CASSQRGGVEQFF
V gene: TRBV9
clone size: -
J gene: TRBJ2-1

CDR3 protein: CASSATSGTYNEQFF
V gene: TRBV5-1
clone size: -
J gene: TRBJ2-1

CDR3 protein: CASSYENQETQYF
V gene: TRBV6-6
clone size: once
J gene: TRBJ2-5

CDR3 protein: CASSLISQETQYF
V gene: TRBV28
clone size: -
J gene: TRBJ2-5

CDR3 protein: CASRRGGVRNEKLFF
V gene: TRBV2
clone size: few
J gene: TRBJ1-4